Presented here are 28 T cell receptor beta chains from one specimen sequenced in a study of cytomegalovirus exposure and HLA in healthy donors. The PCR employed 60 Vbeta primers together with 13 Jbeta primers. This table comes from immunoSEQ multiplex PCR, and its TCRdb copy is limited to in-frame clones, with some not included. Found here are about 100,000 clones, around 75% of them singletons; the top ten hold around 9.3%. Input material: PBMCs. These receptors were collected from a man aged 45-60 years in good health and CMV-seronegative.

V gene TRBV27 combines with J gene TRBJ1-1, with D unclear. The CDR3 extends over 13 amino acids. V lost 5 bases and J lost 5, with 12 bases in between. From germline, CDR1 is MNHEY and CDR2 SMNVEV (reference sequence). The CDR3 DNA reads TGTGCCAGCAGTGAGGCGACGGGAACTGAAGCTTTCTTT. Its protein product is CASSEATGTEAFF.

This clone was counted a few times. Germline and junction disagree at one end, which may indicate a read error. This sequence joins TRBV5-4 and TRBJ2-7; 7 bases map to TRBD2. This CDR3 has 16 amino acids. Germline V gene lookup returns CDR1 SGHNT and CDR2 YYREEE (reference sequence). The CDR3 bases are TGCGCCAGCAGCCAGGGCACCGGAGCGGGACGAACGGCGCAGTACTTC. This sequence encodes CASSQGTGAGRTAQYF.

The chain combines TRBV6-5 with TRBJ2-1, with D possibly being TRBD1 (8 bases). Germline CDR1 and CDR2: MNHEY and SVGAGI. Trimming removed 8 bases at V and 4 bases at J, with 15 bases between. The CDR3 sequence is 14 residues long. Here the CDR3 DNA reads TGTGCCAGCGGGGGGGGACAGGCGTACAATGAGCAGTTCTTC. This encodes CASGGGQAYNEQFF.

The CDR3, as DNA: TGTGCCAGCAGCCAAGATCTGGGACAGGGTGCTGAAGCTTTCTTT. It yields the protein CASSQDLGQGAEAFF. The J gene is TRBJ1-1, the V gene TRBV4-2; TRBD1 agrees at 9 bases. Trimming at V came to 0 bases and at J to 6 bases, leaving 5 bases not matched to a gene. Germline lookup yields CDR1 LGHNA and CDR2 YNFKEQ. CDR3 length: 15 amino acids.

This sequence joins TRBV27 and TRBJ2-3, with a possible D match to TRBD2 (5 bases). Per the germline V gene, CDR1 is MNHEY and CDR2 is SMNVEV (reference sequence). V lost 8 bases and J lost 4, with 13 bases in between. The CDR3 has 13 residues. The CDR3 region has the DNA TGTGCCAGCCACGGGGAGAGGGCAGATACGCAGTATTTT. Translation gives CASHGERADTQYF.

The chain joins TRBV19 to TRBJ1-2; maybe TRBD1 (6 bases). V was trimmed by 7 bases and J by 2 bases, leaving 14 bases between them. This CDR3 contains 14 residues. Germline CDR1 reads LNHDA; CDR2 reads SQIVND (reference sequence). The CDR3 DNA follows: TGTGCCAGTACGTACACAGGGCCAAACTATGGCTACACCTTC. It specifies CASTYTGPNYGYTF.

This clone was seen just once. The rearrangement joins TRBV7-2 to TRBJ2-7, with D unclear. The V gene's germline CDR1 is SGHTA and CDR2 FQGNSA. With 5 bases removed from V and 0 bases from J, the gap between germline ends came to 5 bases. This CDR3 region has 12 residues. CDR3 residues: CASSVSSYEQYF. The DNA of the CDR3 is TGTGCCAGCAGCGTTAGCTCCTACGAGCAGTACTTC.

This clone has only one observation. This sequence joins TRBV6-1 and TRBJ2-3; D uncertain. Germline CDR1 and CDR2: MNHNS and SASEGT. This CDR3 spans 14 amino acids. V lost 7 bases and J 1 base, leaving 12 bases between the germline ends. The CDR3 DNA reads TGTGCCAGCATCCCAGGTTGGGGCACAGATACGCAGTATTTT. As protein: CASIPGWGTDTQYF.

The V gene is TRBV15, the J gene TRBJ1-1, with TRBD1 matching 7 bases. The CDR3 has 18 amino acids. Trimming cost V 2 bases and J 1 base; bases outside gene matches: 13. CDR1 and CDR2 from the germline V gene are LNHNV and YYDKDF (reference sequence). The CDR3 nucleotides are TGTGCCACCAGCAGACCACCTTATACAACAGGGGAGAACACTGAAGCTTTCTTT. Amino acids: CATSRPPYTTGENTEAFF.

The chain is built from TRBV28 and TRBJ2-7; no reliable D call. Between the trimmed V and J ends, which lost 7 bases and 6 bases, there was a span of 19 bases. Germline assignment: CDR1 MDHEN and CDR2 SYDVKM. The CDR3 totals 14 residues. The CDR3 region has the DNA TGTGCCAGCATTTTCGGAAGGCGGCCTAGCGAGCAGTACTTC. The encoded protein is CASIFGRRPSEQYF.

V and J are TRBV7-3 and TRBJ2-3, with 7 bases aligning to TRBD2. Germline V gene data show CDR1 as SGHTA and CDR2 as FQGTGA. Germline trimming cut 3 bases from V and 3 bases from J; bases unmatched to any gene: 3. This CDR3 spans 14 amino acids. The CDR3 loop is CASSLGGWTDTQYF. CDR3 DNA sequence: TGTGCCAGCAGCTTGGGGGGGTGGACAGATACGCAGTATTTT. Using reference TRBV7-3 and TRBJ2-3 for the parts outside the CDR3, the full variable domain is GAGVSQTPSNKVTEKGKYVELRCDPISGHTALYWYRQSLGQGPEFLIYFQGTGAADDSGLPNDRFFAVRPEGSVSTLKIQRTERGDSAVYLCASSLGGWTDTQYFGPGTRLTVL.

V usage is TRBV19 and J usage is TRBJ2-7; no firm D call. Trimming cost V 4 bases and J 5 bases, with 9 bases left between them. The CDR3 totals 12 residues. Germline CDR1 reads LNHDA; CDR2 reads SQIVND (reference sequence). The CDR3 DNA reads TGTGCCAGTAGTACCCTCAGAAACGAGCAGTACTTC. It specifies CASSTLRNEQYF.

This rearrangement joins TRBV21-1 to TRBJ2-7; the table's D call, TRBD2, has no DNA check behind it. TRBV21-1 is termed a pseudogene. The CDR3 is 16 residues long. The CDR3 DNA follows: TGTGCCAGCAGCAAATCTTGGGTCGGGGAGACTTACGAGCAGTACTTC. Its translation: CASSKSWVGETYEQYF.

This clone was seen only a few times. The genes are TRBV5-6 and TRBJ1-1; a possible D gene is TRBD1 (5 bases). The V gene lost 1 base and the J gene lost 1 base, with 17 bases spanning the gap. Per the germline V gene, CDR1 is SGHDT and CDR2 is YYEEEE. There are 17 residues in the CDR3. In nucleotides, the CDR3 is TGTGCCAGCAGCTTGAAGGGGTTTTGGGCGTCGAACACTGAAGCTTTCTTT. The encoded protein is CASSLKGFWASNTEAFF.

The chain couples TRBV15 to TRBJ2-3, with TRBD2 matching over 11 bases. The CDR3 extends over 16 amino acids. The germline V gene encodes CDR1 LNHNV and CDR2 YYDKDF (reference sequence). V trimming: 3 bases; J trimming: 2 bases; junction bases outside the gene matches: 4. Here the CDR3 DNA reads TGTGCCACCAGCAGCCCTAGCGGGGGGCCCACAGATACGCAGTATTTT. Protein sequence: CATSSPSGGPTDTQYF.

CDR3 in DNA: TGTGCCAGCAGTTTATGGCGGCTAGCGGGAGTCTGGGAGCAGTTCTTC. It yields the protein CASSLWRLAGVWEQFF. The chain joins TRBV28 to TRBJ2-1, with 10 nucleotides matching TRBD2. Germline V gene sequence: CDR1 MDHEN, CDR2 SYDVKM. Trimming cost V 0 bases and J 10 bases; bases outside gene matches: 9. The CDR3 has 16 residues.

The V call is TRBV5-6, the J call TRBJ1-6, with D perhaps TRBD1 (5 bases). There are 16 residues in the CDR3. Germline V gene lookup returns CDR1 SGHDT and CDR2 YYEEEE. The germline V and J ends were trimmed by 0 bases and 3 bases, with 10 bases remaining between them. CDR3 sequence reads: CASSLAAGLYNSPLHF. The CDR3 region has the DNA TGTGCCAGCAGCTTGGCGGCAGGGCTCTATAATTCACCCCTCCACTTT.

This clone was seen a handful of times. The chain combines TRBV7-2 with TRBJ2-3; D ambiguous. This CDR3 has 12 amino acids. Germline assignment: CDR1 SGHTA and CDR2 FQGNSA. The V end lost 5 bases, the J end lost 3 bases, and 6 bases lay between the germline ends. CDR3 nucleotide sequence: TGTGCCAGCAGCCCCGTGACAGATACGCAGTATTTT. The encoded protein is CASSPVTDTQYF.

The chain couples TRBV18 to TRBJ1-2; 9 nucleotides agree with TRBD1. CDR1 is KGHSH, CDR2 LQKENI, per germline. V lost 4 bases and J lost 7; bases outside the gene matches: 16. This CDR3 is built from 17 residues. The CDR3 DNA is TGTGCCAGCTCACGCTTTAATGGGGACAGGGCGGACGGTGGCTACACCTTC. Translation: CASSRFNGDRADGGYTF.

J is TRBJ2-5 and V is TRBV7-2, with D unresolved. V lost 3 bases, J lost 5 bases, and 4 bases lay in between. The germline gives CDR1 SGHTA, CDR2 FQGNSA. CDR3 length equals 11 residues. CDR3 nucleotide sequence: TGTGCCAGCAGCTTCGGGGAGACCCAGTACTTC. This codes for CASSFGETQYF.

This rearrangement joins TRBV2 to TRBJ2-3; a possible D gene is TRBD2 (5 bases). Trimming left V 6 bases short and J 5 bases short, with 15 bases between. CDR1 is SNHLY and CDR2 is FYNNEI in the germline V gene. This CDR3 is built from 14 residues. The CDR3 protein is CASRDSWGVDTQYF. The CDR3 DNA reads TGTGCCAGCAGGGACTCTTGGGGAGTAGATACGCAGTATTTT.

This clone was detected once. This sequence joins TRBV28 and TRBJ2-7; 7 bases are shared with TRBD1. Looked up from germline, CDR1 is MDHEN and CDR2 is SYDVKM. Trimming cost V 3 bases and J 4 bases; bases outside gene matches: 6. The CDR3 covers 14 residues. The CDR3 nucleotides read TGTGCCAGCAGTTTGAGCAGGGGGTTTTACGAGCAGTACTTC. Amino acids: CASSLSRGFYEQYF.

The V call is TRBV20-1, the J call TRBJ1-1; D not resolved. Per germline, CDR1 DFQATT and CDR2 SNEGSKA (reference sequence). V was cut by 5 bases and J by 1 base, with 5 bases left in between. This CDR3 region has 11 residues. CDR3 bases: TGCAGTGCTGGGCCGAACACTGAAGCTTTCTTT. Protein: CSAGPNTEAFF.

The CDR3: CASIGTGVTGELFF. The CDR3 DNA sequence: TGTGCCAGCATTGGAACAGGGGTAACCGGGGAGCTGTTTTTT. This sequence joins TRBV28 and TRBJ2-2; 7 bases are a match to TRBD1. Germline values: CDR1 MDHEN, CDR2 SYDVKM. With V trimmed by 7 bases and J by 5 bases, 7 bases remained unmatched. This CDR3 is built from 14 residues. The full variable domain, its missing parts supplied by reference TRBV28 and TRBJ2-2, is DVKVTQSSRYLVKRTGEKVFLECVQDMDHENMFWYRQDPGLGLRLIYFSYDVKMKEKGDIPEGYSVSREKKERFSLILESASTNQTSMYLCASIGTGVTGELFFGEGSRLTVL.

This clone was observed a handful of times. The chain joins TRBV7-5 to TRBJ1-2. TRBV7-5 is described as a pseudogene. The CDR3 totals 13 residues. This CDR3 is CARSLAGLGGYTF. DNA of the CDR3: TGTGCCAGAAGCTTAGCCGGGCTCGGAGGGTACACCTTC.

The chain has TRBV30 and TRBJ2-2, with 9 bases matching TRBD2. The germline gives CDR1 GTSNPN, CDR2 SVGIG (reference sequence). This CDR3 comprises 17 residues. Germline trimming cut 0 bases from V and 1 base from J; bases unmatched to any gene: 6. CDR3 bases: TGTGCCTGGAGTGTCTGGCGGGGGGGACAGAACACCGGGGAGCTGTTTTTT. Encoded protein: CAWSVWRGGQNTGELFF.

The gene calls are TRBV6-5 and TRBJ2-7; 7 nucleotides match TRBD1. V dropped 8 bases and J dropped 6; count of bases not matched to a gene: 7. CDR1 and CDR2 from the germline V gene are MNHEY and SVGAGI. The CDR3 is 12 residues long. This CDR3 is CASSQQGTEQYF. Here the CDR3 DNA reads TGTGCCAGCTCACAACAGGGGACCGAGCAGTACTTC.

V is TRBV27 and J is TRBJ2-1; tentatively, D is TRBD2 (5 bases). This CDR3 is built from 15 residues. Germline V lookup: CDR1 MNHEY, CDR2 SMNVEV (reference sequence). Trimming took off 0 bases at V and 12 bases at J, with 18 bases between the two ends. This chain's CDR3 is CASSLSMAPRRGQFF. The CDR3 region has the DNA TGTGCCAGCAGTTTATCGATGGCCCCGCGCCGGGGGCAGTTCTTC.